Included here is one T cell receptor beta chain sequence, with context. Its antigen is currently unknown. These data belong to a study of CD8 T cells in ankylosing spondylitis. Using quantitative 5'-RACE with molecular barcodes, the authors made TCR beta libraries. One entry per CDR3 protein, called by TCRdb with MiXCR from the 5' RACE reads. This table holds roughly 220,000 distinct CDR3 sequences, under 12% found once. The study, taken as a whole, reports: Reportedly, significant enrichment of disease-linked clones occurred in matched ankylosing spondylitis synovial fluid.

The CDR3 totals 17 residues. V lost 6 bases to trimming and J lost 0 bases; unmatched junction nucleotides: 10. Germline assignment: CDR1 MNHNS and CDR2 SASEGT. The source material was blood, either unsorted or a sorted T cell fraction (not recorded which). The receptor was derived from a male donor with ankylosing spondylitis or in good health (not recorded which). The V and J genes are TRBV6-1 and TRBJ2-7, with 11 bases that match TRBD1. The CDR3 sequence is CASRTYRDRGASYEQYF. CDR3 nucleotides: TGTGCCAGCAGAACTTATCGGGACAGGGGGGCCTCCTACGAGCAGTACTTC.